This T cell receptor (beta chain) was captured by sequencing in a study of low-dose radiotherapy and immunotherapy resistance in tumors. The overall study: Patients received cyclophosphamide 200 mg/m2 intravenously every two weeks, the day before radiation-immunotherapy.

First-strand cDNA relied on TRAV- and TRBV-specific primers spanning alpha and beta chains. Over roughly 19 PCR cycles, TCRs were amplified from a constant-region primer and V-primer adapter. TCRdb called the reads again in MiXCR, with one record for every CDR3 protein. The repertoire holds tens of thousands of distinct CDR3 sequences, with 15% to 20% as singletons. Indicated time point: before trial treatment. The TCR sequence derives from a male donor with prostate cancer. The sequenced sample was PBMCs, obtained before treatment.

This chain's CDR3 is CASSVRDRVINEQFF. The CDR3 DNA follows: TGTGCCAGCAGTGTCCGGGACAGGGTAATCAATGAGCAGTTCTTC. V and J are TRBV27 and TRBJ2-1; 9 positions agree with TRBD1. Germline trimming cut 5 bases from V and 6 bases from J; bases unmatched to any gene: 8. This CDR3 is 15 amino acids long. Per the germline V gene, CDR1 is MNHEY and CDR2 is SMNVEV (reference sequence).